One and the same sample provided the 15 T cell receptor beta chains below, sequenced in a study of human CD8 memory T cell subsets. Libraries targeted TCR beta using 5' RACE with UMIs. One entry per CDR3 protein, without DNA, is what TCRdb gives after re-calling the 5' RACE reads. The data show about 4,900 distinct CDR3 sequences, and the top ten clones hold 20% to 25%. Sequenced input: CD8+ T cells from PBMCs. The source of these receptors is a human donor in good health.

The chain employs TRBV28 and TRBJ1-5; the D call of TRBD1 rests on TCRdb alone, since no DNA is present to check it. This CDR3 has 13 amino acids. Germline V CDR1 and CDR2: MDHEN, SYDVKM. This CDR3 is CASSFSGNQPQHF.

This clonotype counts as medium-sized by frequency. The chain links TRBV20-1 to TRBJ2-3; the D gene TCRdb calls, TRBD2, cannot be checked with no DNA. The CDR3 length is 14 residues. Germline V gives CDR1 DFQATT, CDR2 SNEGSKA (reference sequence). The CDR3 loop reads CSARVWGEADTQYF.

This clonotype is classed as medium-sized (0.01 to 0.1%) by frequency. V is TRBV21-1 and J is TRBJ2-5; checking the TCRdb D call of TRBD1 is not possible without DNA. TRBV21-1 constitutes a pseudogene. CDR3 length: 14 residues. The CDR3 is CASRLRQLQETQYF.

This CDR3 reads CASSADVTGELFF. The rearrangement joins TRBV6-4 to TRBJ2-2. CDR3 size: 13 residues. The germline V gene has CDR1 MRHNA and CDR2 SNTAGT.

The V and J genes are TRBV5-6 and TRBJ2-5; without DNA, the TCRdb call of TRBD1 cannot be checked. The CDR3 contains 15 residues. The V gene's germline CDR1 is SGHDT and CDR2 YYEEEE. This CDR3 is CASSLRGQGLETQYF. Complete variable domain (other parts from reference TRBV5-6 and TRBJ2-5): DAGVTQSPTHLIKTRGQQVTLRCSPKSGHDTVSWYQQALGQGPQFIFQYYEEEERQRGNFPDRFSGHQFPNYSSELNVNALLLGDSALYLCASSLRGQGLETQYFGPGTRLLVL.

This clonotype is classed as large (0.1 to 1%) by frequency. The CDR3 loop reads CASSPSAENTEAFF. J is TRBJ1-1 and V is TRBV6-4. The CDR3 has 14 residues. Germline CDR1 is MRHNA and CDR2 is SNTAGT.

The V and J genes are TRBV6-4 and TRBJ2-1; without DNA, the TCRdb call of TRBD1 cannot be checked. The CDR3 loop spans 16 amino acids. Germline V gives CDR1 MRHNA, CDR2 SNTAGT. The CDR3 loop reads CASSDSGEGSYNEQFF.

The chain is built from TRBV20-1 and TRBJ2-1; the TCRdb call, TRBD1, lacks DNA for checking. CDR1 is DFQATT, CDR2 SNEGSKA, per germline (reference sequence). This CDR3 region has 15 residues. The CDR3 here is CSALQGDSSYNEQFF.

The CDR3 spells CSARGGDLDTEAFF. The chain links TRBV20-1 to TRBJ1-1; lacking DNA, the TRBD1 call made by TCRdb goes unchecked. CDR1 is DFQATT, CDR2 SNEGSKA, per germline (reference sequence). The CDR3 has 14 residues.

The rearrangement uses TRBV4-2 and TRBJ2-2; TCRdb designates TRBD1, a call that cannot be tested without DNA. The CDR3 extends over 15 amino acids. Per germline, CDR1 LGHNA and CDR2 YNFKEQ. Here the CDR3 reads CASSPLGGDTGELFF.

J is TRBJ1-1 and V is TRBV6-4. CDR3 length: 14 residues. Per germline, CDR1 MRHNA and CDR2 SNTAGT. CDR3 protein: CASSERADNTEAFF.

V usage is TRBV4-3 and J usage is TRBJ2-1; the D call of TRBD2 rests on TCRdb alone, since no DNA is present to check it. Germline-derived CDR1 and CDR2 are LGHNA and YSLEER. The CDR3 contains 15 residues. The CDR3 spells CASRQLAGGTYEQFF.

Considering frequency, this clonotype is medium-sized. The chain links TRBV4-2 to TRBJ1-1. The CDR3 covers 16 residues. Germline values: CDR1 LGHNA, CDR2 YNFKEQ. CDR3 residues: CASSQDLEMANTEAFF.

Measured by frequency, this clonotype is medium-sized. The rearrangement links TRBV4-3 to TRBJ1-4; TCRdb calls TRBD1, which cannot be checked without DNA. From germline, CDR1 is LGHNA and CDR2 YSLEER. This CDR3 is built from 16 residues. The CDR3 region is CASSQDWTGRREKLFF.

This clonotype is called medium-sized (0.01 to 0.1%) based on its frequency. The chain carries TRBV6-4 and TRBJ2-6; no DNA is available, so the TRBD2 call from TCRdb remains unchecked. The germline V gene has CDR1 MRHNA and CDR2 SNTAGT. The CDR3 has 15 amino acids. The CDR3 loop reads CASSSGSSGANVLTF.